This TCR beta chain is from a study of blood T cell repertoires in COVID-19. This clone was counted a few times. Per the original data handling: It was from reference gene primer amplification that nucleated cell counts were estimated. The method was immunoSEQ multiplex PCR; TCRdb's version includes in-frame clones alone and lacks a portion of them. V and J calls and clone size are copied from that table; D and trimming were computed from the DNA. The data contain tens of thousands of clones, approximately 86% of them singletons. The clonotype comes from a woman older than 75 with acute or convalescent COVID-19. Material for sequencing was peripheral blood.

CDR3 amino acids: CASSLGQYQETQYF. The CDR3 DNA is TGTGCCAGCAGCTTGGGACAGTACCAAGAGACCCAGTACTTC. This sequence joins TRBV5-6 and TRBJ2-5; tentatively, D is TRBD1 (5 bases). CDR1 is SGHDT and CDR2 is YYEEEE in the germline V gene. CDR3 length: 14 residues. V was shortened by 0 bases and J by 0 bases, with 6 bases between the two germline ends.